One T cell receptor (beta chain) is described in this entry. The target of this receptor is not known. One base away there is no much larger clone; base qualities are not given. This sample is part of a study of cytomegalovirus exposure and HLA in healthy donors (dated by TCRdb to between 2016 and 2019). Context from the whole study: The 550 to 750 repertoires of the first cohort and the 95 to 150 validation repertoires were produced on the same platform, according to a later analysis. The study aimed to test whether signatures of past pathogen exposure could be identified by cataloging public T cell receptors. In addition to the first cohort of 500 to 850 subjects, a separate validation cohort of 120 different subjects was used. To predict cytomegalovirus infection status, the study brought together high-throughput TCR immunosequencing, statistical association of individual TCRs with disease status, and machine learning. Overall results and qualifications from the work: In a later analysis, TCRs clustered in the first cohort were found to also tend to co-occur in the 130 or so validation repertoires, with approximately 93% of cluster scores above 0. The authors suggested that the approach could potentially be extended to other disease states and immunological phenotypes. The study listed approximately 150 TCR beta chains as associated with cytomegalovirus. A few of the identified cytomegalovirus-associated TCR beta chains were confirmed in vitro to be specific for cytomegalovirus antigens. In both the original and validation cohorts, the classifier was reported to diagnose cytomegalovirus status with high specificity and sensitivity. The validation cohort had no HLA typing available for a later analysis, so co-occurrence within that cohort was assessed over all 110 or so repertoires. Most TCR sequences were observed very rarely across donors, whereas some public TCRs were present in many individuals.

Library preparation employed the immunoSEQ multiplex PCR assay. Per the original workflow: A statistical classification framework was built for diagnosing cytomegalovirus status from the catalog of TCR beta chain sequences. What TCRdb holds here is the immuneACCESS table cut down to in-frame rearrangements. Part of the clones is not present; checked against another copy, under half of the missing clones reflect an unresolved V gene, and the others are unexplained. The DNA was the basis for D and trimming; V, J and clone size are from that table. This sample gives approximately 20,000 clones in total; approximately 97% of them show up just once. In total, the top ten clones hold 9.5% to 10% of the sample. The CDR3 goes from the cysteine to the phenylalanine over 15 residues. Only the CDR3 part of the read is kept: 45 bases, read in frame from the first base. The germline V gene encodes CDR1 SEHNR and CDR2 FQNEAQ (reference sequence). At the junction V is shortened by 5 bases and J by 0 bases, with 13 bases in between.

The donors were included in the validation cohort of some 110 subjects, a group kept apart from the roughly 700-subject first cohort. The chain uses TRBV7-9 and TRBJ1-2; too little of a D gene remains to name it. Sequencing was performed on PBMCs. The source is a man between 25 and 39 years old in good health and CMV-seropositive. This receptor carries the CDR3 CASSRTDGANYGYTF. The nucleotides are TGTGCCAGCAGCCGGACGGACGGGGCTAACTATGGCTACACCTTC.